This is a list of T cell receptor beta chains from one sample in a study of Ad26.COV2.S vaccination and SARS-CoV-2 variants. Method: immunoSEQ multiplex PCR; TCRdb's copy keeps in-frame clones and lacks some. The sample has over 400,000 clones, 80% to 95% seen once. This specimen was peripheral blood, taken in a trial of Ad26.COV2.S vaccine versus placebo. These receptors were collected from a person between 18 and 59 years old who received the Ad26.COV2.S COVID-19 vaccine or a placebo. The CDR3 runs from the conserved cysteine through the conserved F or W. A D gene is named only where the DNA matches it firmly.

d_call j_call v_call cdr3_aa
NA TRBJ1-1 TRBV27 CASTTAAGNTEAFF
NA TRBJ1-2 TRBV6-2/TRBV6-3 CASSYSGSLGGYTF
TRBD1 TRBJ1-1 TRBV3-1/TRBV3-2 CASSQDGTVDTEAFF
TRBD2 TRBJ2-7 TRBV6-2/TRBV6-3 CASSYTSESYEQYF
NA TRBJ2-5 TRBV27 CASSTWDRLQETQYF
NA TRBJ1-2 TRBV29-1 CSVRGGYGYTF
NA TRBJ2-1 TRBV5-1 CASSLDGFVGLDEQFF
TRBD1 TRBJ2-7 TRBV28 CASSLEGQGLSEQYF
TRBD1 TRBJ1-2 TRBV9 CASSVRDSAFLNYGYTF
TRBD2 TRBJ2-7 TRBV6-2/TRBV6-3 CASSYSRERNEQYF
NA TRBJ2-7 TRBV28 CASTRPGFTYEQYF
TRBD2 TRBJ2-1 TRBV5-1 CASSSQGTNPYNEQFF
TRBD1 TRBJ2-5 TRBV28 CASSSLGQGHETQYF
NA TRBJ2-2 TRBV7-9 CASSSPGQSGELFF
TRBD2 TRBJ2-3 TRBV6-2/TRBV6-3 CASSNGLAGVGLAQYF
NA TRBJ2-1 TRBV21-1 CASPQAPDRVTYNEQFF
NA TRBJ2-2 TRBV18 CASSPPIRSHDTPGELFF
NA TRBJ2-3 TRBV7-8 CASKAGPRDTQYF
NA TRBJ1-1 TRBV7-9 CASSLDSANTEAFF
TRBD1 TRBJ2-1 TRBV4-3 CASSRNRDRGSGEQFF
NA TRBJ2-7 TRBV4-3 CASSQDPGTYYEQYF
TRBD1 TRBJ1-2 TRBV7-9 CASSLGQGTYYGYTF
NA TRBJ2-5 TRBV19 CASSNGGRETQYF
NA TRBJ2-7 TRBV2 CASSESLAGSYEQYF
NA TRBJ2-1 TRBV27 CASSLEGRADNEQFF
TRBD2 TRBJ2-1 TRBV11-2 CASSLDPSASGRGQFF
NA TRBJ1-5 TRBV6-1 CASSERGPQHF
TRBD2 TRBJ2-7 TRBV27 CASRLAGGNEQYF
NA TRBJ2-3 TRBV5-1 CASSLTEADTQYF
NA TRBJ1-4 TRBV7-9 CASSLFRRGTNEKLFF
NA TRBJ2-2 TRBV5-1 CASSLEVANTGELFF
TRBD1 TRBJ2-5 TRBV27 CASSLTGGSGETQYF
NA TRBJ1-5 TRBV6-2/TRBV6-3 CASSTTLRGGNQPQHF
NA TRBJ2-3 TRBV27 CASSSRAQEQYF
TRBD2 TRBJ2-7 TRBV18 CASSPGLADYEQYF
TRBD2 TRBJ2-1 TRBV5-1 CASSNTGLSSSYNEQFF
NA TRBJ1-1 TRBV12-5 CASGLSSGLGNTEAFF
TRBD2 TRBJ2-7 TRBV13 CASSQRTSGITYEQYF
NA TRBJ2-1 TRBV27 CASSTRTVFRPYRKREQFF
TRBD2 TRBJ2-2 TRBV9 CASSVRGDTGELFF